This TCR beta chain was obtained from a study of T-cell reconstitution after alpha-beta-depleted transplantation in children. The germline CDR1 and CDR2 sequences are SGHTA and FQGNSA. The CDR3 totals 15 residues. V was pared by 6 bases and J by 0 bases, with 12 bases between. Preparing the TCRbeta library involved the use of unique molecular identifiers. TCRdb reprocessed the PCR reads with MiXCR, giving one entry per CDR3 protein. This repertoire shows fewer than 550,000 distinct CDR3 sequences, over 10% found once; its top ten account for 13% to 15%. The sample holds many counts of this clonotype. Sample: PBMCs, mostly from graft donor cells, taken 180 days after TCRalphabeta/CD19-depleted stem cell transplant. The origin of this receptor is a female patient aged 2 to 10 who had a stem cell transplant for aplastic anemia, so the T cells may come from the graft donor. The J gene is TRBJ2-1, the V gene TRBV7-2; D unclear. CDR3 residues: CASSLPLPSYNEQFF. In DNA, the CDR3 is TGTGCCAGCAGTTTACCCCTCCCCTCCTACAATGAGCAGTTCTTC.